This TCR beta chain was profiled in a study of CD8 T cells in Susac syndrome. The CDR3 covers 14 residues. From germline, CDR1 is DFQATT and CDR2 SNEGSKA (reference sequence). Between the trimmed V and J ends, which lost 3 bases and 3 bases, there was a span of 14 bases. The RNA input was about 0.5 to 1 ug, and it was reverse transcribed with random hexamers. TCRdb reprocessed the immunoSEQ multiplex PCR reads with MiXCR, giving one entry per CDR3 protein. The sample holds roughly 330,000 distinct CDR3 sequences, around 92% seen once. The V call is TRBV20-1, the J call TRBJ1-2; D remains ambiguous. Sequencing used CD4+ T cells from PBMCs. The sequence derives from a human donor with multiple sclerosis. The CDR3 DNA is TGCAGTGCTAGGGCCCCAATCGGGGACTATGGCTACACCTTC. Residues: CSARAPIGDYGYTF.